This record looks at one T cell receptor (beta chain) sequence and its context. No antigen is known for it. Use of 60 Vbeta and 13 Jbeta primers characterized the PCR. Profiled with immunoSEQ multiplex PCR; TCRdb holds only in-frame clones, not every one. This table has a few hundred thousand clones, roughly 80% appearing once. The data derive from a study of cytomegalovirus exposure and HLA in healthy donors. About the study: Unique TCRs numbering about 87 million, obtained from HLA-typed donors, made up an early data release. The Caucasian-associated ancestry cluster contained more than 75% of the approximately 400 genotyped donors.

The study sampled nominally healthy donors, though unrecorded immune exposures were likely. Points from the study as a whole: In a later analysis, TCR beta V- and J-gene trimming showed a link to a missense DCLRE1C variant.

Germline CDR1 is KGHSH and CDR2 is LQKENI. The CDR3 is 20 residues long. V lost 6 bases and J lost 3, with 29 bases in between. The clonotype originates from a man aged 25 to 45 in good health and CMV-seronegative. This rearrangement joins TRBV18 to TRBJ1-4; D remains ambiguous. Source material: PBMCs. In DNA form, the CDR3 reads TGTGCCAGCTCGGGGTTCGGGGATCAAGGGTCCCCAGCGCCTAATGAAAAACTGTTTTTT. It codes for CASSGFGDQGSPAPNEKLFF.